The clone carrying this T cell receptor beta chain was observed at least ten times. The data were taken from a study of T cells in Graves' hyperthyroidism and ophthalmopathy. RNA transcripts were the template for amplifying TCR beta CDR3 regions. First-round RT-PCR targeting the TCR CDR3 was performed with the HTBI primer set. TCRdb re-called the multiplex PCR reads with MiXCR, one entry per CDR3 protein. The table has 550,000 to 600,000 distinct CDR3 sequences, 13% to 15% seen once. Germline V CDR1 and CDR2: SNHLY, FYNNEI. The V gene end was trimmed by 6 bases and the J gene end by 8 bases; junction bases not matched to a gene: 10. This CDR3 is 15 amino acids long.

The sample consisted of blood. This clonotype was obtained from a woman aged 18-29 years with Graves' ophthalmopathy. The chain recombines TRBV2 with TRBJ1-2; TRBD1 matches at 12 bases. CDR3 coding DNA: TGTGCCAGCAGGCAGCCGGGACAGGGGGCGCACGGCTACACCTTC. Translated, it gives CASRQPGQGAHGYTF.